Shown below are 25 T cell receptor beta chains from a single sample sequenced in a study of neurological immune-mediated disorders. TCRdb redid the calling of the 5' RACE reads with MiXCR, one entry per CDR3 protein. Here the sample spans about 65,000 distinct CDR3 sequences, roughly 4% being singletons. Specimen: PBMCs. The receptors were gathered from a man aged 45 to 65 with multiple sclerosis.

The CDR3 reads CASSPGNGRSPLHF. DNA for the CDR3: TGTGCCAGCTCACCCGGCAACGGGCGGTCACCCCTCCACTTT. The gene calls are TRBV18 and TRBJ1-6; the D is unclear. Germline V gene lookup returns CDR1 KGHSH and CDR2 LQKENI. V lost 3 bases and J lost 10, with 13 bases in between. This CDR3 is 14 amino acids long.

This clonotype was observed many times. The V call is TRBV5-1, the J call TRBJ2-1; 8 bases match TRBD2. This CDR3 is built from 15 residues. Looked up from germline, CDR1 is SGHRS and CDR2 is YFSETQ. The V segment lost 2 bases and the J segment 3 bases; nucleotides outside the gene matches: 4. In DNA form, the CDR3 reads TGCGCCAGCAGCTTAAACGGGGGGGTCTACAATGAGCAGTTCTTC. Translation gives CASSLNGGVYNEQFF.

This clonotype was detected ten times or more. This chain links TRBV5-1 with TRBJ2-7; no clear D gene. The ends were cut back, 0 bases at V and 2 bases at J, with 9 bases in the middle. The CDR3 loop spans 14 amino acids. The germline V gene encodes CDR1 SGHRS and CDR2 YFSETQ. The chain's CDR3 is CASSLEADPYEQYF. The CDR3 nucleotides read TGCGCCAGCAGCTTGGAAGCAGATCCCTACGAGCAGTACTTC.

The sample holds many counts of this clonotype. V and J are TRBV20-1 and TRBJ2-1, with TRBD2 matching 10 bases. This CDR3 is 15 amino acids long. CDR1 DFQATT and CDR2 SNEGSKA come from the germline V gene (reference sequence). Trimming took 6 bases from V and 2 from J; bases not matched to a gene: 7. CDR3 sequence reads: CSAHMGTSAYNEQFF. The CDR3 nucleotides read TGCAGTGCCCACATGGGGACTAGCGCCTACAATGAGCAGTTCTTC.

This clonotype was recorded many times. V gene TRBV5-1 combines with J gene TRBJ1-1; D gene uncertain. In germline, CDR1 is SGHRS, CDR2 YFSETQ. The germline V and J ends were trimmed by 2 bases and 0 bases, with 11 bases remaining between them. The CDR3 length is 15 residues. As DNA, the CDR3 is TGCGCCAGCAGCTTTCAAGACGTTATGAACACTGAAGCTTTCTTT. It specifies CASSFQDVMNTEAFF.

This clonotype appeared many times. The chain carries TRBV4-1 and TRBJ1-1, with 8 bases identical to TRBD1. Germline trimming cut 3 bases from V and 3 bases from J; bases unmatched to any gene: 3. This CDR3 spans 14 amino acids. The germline V gene has CDR1 MGHRA and CDR2 YSYEKL. CDR3 residues: CASSQDRVYTEAFF. The DNA of the CDR3 is TGCGCCAGCAGCCAGGACAGGGTTTACACTGAAGCTTTCTTT.

This clonotype was found many times. The J gene is TRBJ2-7, the V gene TRBV5-1; 8 bases align to TRBD1. Germline V gene lookup returns CDR1 SGHRS and CDR2 YFSETQ. V shed 4 bases and J 6 bases; nucleotides not matched to a gene: 12. This CDR3 region has 15 residues. CDR3 sequence: CASSTNQGARGEQYF. The CDR3 region has the DNA TGCGCCAGCAGCACAAATCAGGGGGCTCGGGGCGAGCAGTACTTC. Combining the CDR3 with reference TRBV5-1 and TRBJ2-7 gives the whole variable domain KAGVTQTPRYLIKTRGQQVTLSCSPISGHRSVSWYQQTPGQGLQFLFEYFSETQRNKGNFPGRFSGRQFSNSRSEMNVSTLELGDSALYLCASSTNQGARGEQYFGPGTRLTVT.

At least ten counts were recorded for this clonotype. The V and J genes are TRBV5-6 and TRBJ2-7; TRBD2 might be the D (6 bases). Germline CDR1 SGHDT, CDR2 YYEEEE. V was cut by 2 bases and J by 7 bases, with 13 bases left in between. The CDR3 contains 13 residues. The CDR3 here is CASSFFIAGEQYF. The CDR3, as DNA: TGTGCCAGCAGCTTTTTTATTGCGGGAGAGCAGTACTTC.

The chain has TRBV7-8 and TRBJ2-3; D not certain. Looked up from germline, CDR1 is SGHVS and CDR2 is FQNEAQ. Trimming left V 2 bases short and J 1 base short, with 7 bases between. This CDR3 spans 14 amino acids. The CDR3 region has the DNA TGTGCCAGCAGCTTAACTGAGGGCACAGATACGCAGTATTTT. Translation: CASSLTEGTDTQYF.

Worth noting for this clonotype: With a much larger clone just one base away, this may be a read error. The rearrangement uses TRBV27 and TRBJ2-5; unclear D gene. Trimming shortened V by 2 bases and J by 3 bases, and 13 bases separated the two germline ends. Germline lookup yields CDR1 MNHEY and CDR2 SMNVEV (reference sequence). This CDR3 is built from 15 residues. This CDR3 is CASSLGSLREETQYF. CDR3 DNA: TGTGCCAGCAGTTTAGGGTCGTTACGGGAAGAGACCCAGTACTTC.

The gene calls are TRBV6-5 and TRBJ1-1; D unresolved. The V end was cut by 2 bases, the J end by 1 base, with 11 bases between. The CDR3 runs to 15 residues. In germline, CDR1 is MNHEY, CDR2 SVGAGI. For the CDR3, the DNA is TGTGCCAGCAGTTACCGCATCAAGGGGAACACTGAAGCTTTCTTT. Its translation is CASSYRIKGNTEAFF.

Ten or more counts support this clonotype. The chain employs TRBV5-5 and TRBJ1-2, with D unclear. This CDR3 is 15 amino acids long. The V end was cut by 4 bases, the J end by 4 bases, with 17 bases between. Germline V lookup: CDR1 SGHKS, CDR2 YYEKEE (reference sequence). The DNA for the CDR3 is TGTGCCAGCAGCCATGCGACCGGGGAGGCCTATGGCTACACCTTC. The encoded protein is CASSHATGEAYGYTF.

This clonotype has ten or more counts. The chain employs TRBV5-1 and TRBJ2-2; D is unclear. The CDR3 has 13 amino acids. The ends were cut back, 0 bases at V and 5 bases at J, with 5 bases in the middle. The germline CDR1 and CDR2 sequences are SGHRS and YFSETQ. The CDR3: CASSLDWTGELFF. The DNA of the CDR3 is TGCGCCAGCAGCTTGGATTGGACCGGGGAGCTGTTTTTT.

This clonotype was counted at least ten times. CDR3 DNA: TGCAGTGCTAGAGAGTGGGGACGACAAGAGACCCAGTACTTC. Its translation is CSAREWGRQETQYF. The chain joins TRBV20-1 to TRBJ2-5; D assignment may be TRBD1 or TRBD2 (5 bases each). With 0 bases removed from V and 2 bases from J, the gap between germline ends came to 10 bases. The CDR3 contains 14 residues. Looked up from germline, CDR1 is DFQATT and CDR2 is SNEGSKA (reference sequence).

This clonotype was seen ten or more times. The chain employs TRBV12-3 or TRBV12-4 and TRBJ2-4, with 7 positions matching TRBD2. This CDR3 contains 16 residues. V lost 0 bases and J lost 3; bases outside the gene matches: 5. The CDR3 region has the DNA TGTGCCAGCAGTTTAGCGGGGGGGGGAGTCAAAAACATTCAGTACTTC. Translated: CASSLAGGGVKNIQYF.

This clonotype was seen at least ten times. This chain joins TRBV6-5 and TRBJ2-1; TRBD2 agrees at 8 bases. CDR1 and CDR2 from the germline V gene are MNHEY and SVGAGI. The CDR3 consists of 15 residues. Trimming at V came to 5 bases and at J to 2 bases, leaving 5 bases not matched to a gene. CDR3 in amino acids: CASSPKRGPYNEQFF. CDR3 nucleotides: TGTGCCAGCAGTCCCAAGCGGGGGCCCTACAATGAGCAGTTCTTC.

The table lists this clonotype with a few counts. The chain recombines TRBV3-1 with TRBJ2-1; D not certain. This CDR3 spans 12 amino acids. In germline, CDR1 is LGHDT, CDR2 YNNKEL (reference sequence). Trimming took 0 bases from V and 9 from J, leaving 6 bases between them. Here the CDR3 DNA reads TGTGCCAGCAGCCAAGATACGGTTGAGCAGTTCTTC. Translated, it gives CASSQDTVEQFF.

There are many counts of this clonotype. This chain links TRBV6-6 with TRBJ2-5; 7 positions match TRBD1. The CDR3 spans 16 residues. The V gene's germline CDR1 is MNHNY and CDR2 SVGAGI (reference sequence). The V and J ends lost 6 bases and 2 bases, in that order; junction bases with no gene match: 12. This CDR3 is CASSSHDRVGQETQYF. CDR3 coding DNA: TGTGCCAGCAGCTCCCACGACAGGGTGGGTCAAGAGACCCAGTACTTC.

This clonotype appeared many times. The rearrangement joins TRBV7-8 to TRBJ2-6, with D perhaps matching TRBD2 (5 bases). This CDR3 contains 17 residues. Germline lookup yields CDR1 SGHVS and CDR2 FQNEAQ. With 5 bases removed from V and 0 bases from J, the gap between germline ends came to 14 bases. In nucleotides, the CDR3 is TGTGCCAGCAGCCCCCCGCGGGCCGACTCTGGGGCCAACGTCCTGACTTTC. Its translation is CASSPPRADSGANVLTF.

This clonotype occurred many times. This sequence joins TRBV5-1 and TRBJ2-6; D is unclear. This CDR3 comprises 16 residues. Germline V gene sequence: CDR1 SGHRS, CDR2 YFSETQ. V shed 0 bases and J shed 0 bases, with 7 bases lying between them. The CDR3 here is CASSLDIPSGANVLTF. CDR3 DNA: TGCGCCAGCAGCTTGGATATACCCTCTGGGGCCAACGTCCTGACTTTC.

This clonotype occurred many times. This chain uses TRBV29-1 with TRBJ2-1; D remains ambiguous. Trimming left V 4 bases short and J 6 bases short, with 10 bases between. Germline lookup yields CDR1 SQVTM and CDR2 ANQGSEA. The CDR3 sequence is 12 residues long. The CDR3 nucleotides read TGCAGCGTTGCACCCCCCTCCAATGAGCAGTTCTTC. It yields the protein CSVAPPSNEQFF.

This clonotype was counted at least ten times. V and J are TRBV20-1 and TRBJ2-7; D is perhaps TRBD1 (6 bases). The ends were cut back, 0 bases at V and 6 bases at J, with 9 bases in the middle. In germline, CDR1 is DFQATT, CDR2 SNEGSKA (reference sequence). CDR3 length: 12 residues. CDR3 loop: CSARDLGGEQYV. The CDR3 nucleotides are TGCAGTGCTAGAGATCTAGGGGGCGAGCAGTACGTC.

This clonotype was seen repeatedly, ten times or more. One junction end does not reproduce the germline sequence, and a read error may be involved. The chain is built from TRBV6-1 and TRBJ1-5; D is ambiguous. Germline CDR1 MNHNS, CDR2 SASEGT. This CDR3 is 15 amino acids long. The CDR3 reads CASRGVAGTNQPQNF. CDR3 coding DNA: TGTGCCAGCAGAGGCGTAGCTGGAACCAATCAGCCCCAGAATTTT.

As to this clonotype: A clone one base away is much larger, so this may be a read error. This chain connects TRBV5-1 to TRBJ1-2, with D perhaps TRBD1 (6 bases). CDR1 and CDR2 (germline): SGHRS, YFSETQ. The CDR3 length is 12 residues. CDR3 in DNA: TGCGCCAACAGCCGGGACACCTATGGCTACACCTTC. Translated, it gives CANSRDTYGYTF.

This clonotype was found many times. The genes are TRBV5-1 and TRBJ2-1; 7 nucleotides line up with TRBD2. V lost 4 bases, J lost 5 bases, and 12 bases stayed unmatched. Germline-derived CDR1 and CDR2 are SGHRS and YFSETQ. CDR3 length equals 16 residues. CDR3 bases: TGCGCCAGCAGCCGGACGTTTGCGGGGGACCACAATGAGCAGTTCTTC. This sequence encodes CASSRTFAGDHNEQFF.